This T cell receptor (beta chain) originates from a study of shared clonotypes between healthy human individuals. This clone was detected once. Antigen: not known. In the same sample, other DNA sequences code for this CDR3. Germline CDR1 is SGDLS and CDR2 is YYNGEE. V was pared by 0 bases and J by 5 bases, with 8 bases between. This CDR3 has 13 amino acids. Study results and caveats: How much donors shared clonotypes was expected to be affected by sequencing depth. The study found lower generation probabilities in non-shared clonotypes than in those shared by all four donors.

Sequencing used immunoSEQ multiplex PCR; TCRdb keeps in-frame clones, though not all of them. The table lists over a million clones, around 78% of them singletons, with 0.61% in the top ten. The chain links TRBV9 to TRBJ2-5, with D unclear. Sequenced: memory CD4+ T cells from PBMCs. Specified subset: CD45RA-negative fraction. This receptor was taken from a man between 18 and 29 years old in good health. Some clones in this sample may be carry-over from other donors' samples. The CDR3 bases are TGTGCCAGCAGCGTAGGGCAGCAGGAGACCCAGTACTTC. Translating gives CASSVGQQETQYF.